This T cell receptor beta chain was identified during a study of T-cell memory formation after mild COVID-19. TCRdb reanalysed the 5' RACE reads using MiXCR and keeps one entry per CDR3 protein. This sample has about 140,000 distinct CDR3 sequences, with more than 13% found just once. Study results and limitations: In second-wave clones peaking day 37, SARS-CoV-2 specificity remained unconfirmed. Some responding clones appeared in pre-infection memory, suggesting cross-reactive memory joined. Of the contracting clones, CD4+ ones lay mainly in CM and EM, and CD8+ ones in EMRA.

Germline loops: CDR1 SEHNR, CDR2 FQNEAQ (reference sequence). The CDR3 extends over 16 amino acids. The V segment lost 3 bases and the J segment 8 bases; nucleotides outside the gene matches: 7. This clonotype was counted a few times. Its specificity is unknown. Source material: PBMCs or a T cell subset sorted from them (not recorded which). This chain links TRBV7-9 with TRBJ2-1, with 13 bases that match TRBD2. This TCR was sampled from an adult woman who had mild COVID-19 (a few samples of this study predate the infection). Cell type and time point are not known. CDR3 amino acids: CASSLLAGLAGDEQFF. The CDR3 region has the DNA TGTGCCAGCAGCTTGCTAGCCGGACTAGCGGGGGATGAGCAGTTCTTC.